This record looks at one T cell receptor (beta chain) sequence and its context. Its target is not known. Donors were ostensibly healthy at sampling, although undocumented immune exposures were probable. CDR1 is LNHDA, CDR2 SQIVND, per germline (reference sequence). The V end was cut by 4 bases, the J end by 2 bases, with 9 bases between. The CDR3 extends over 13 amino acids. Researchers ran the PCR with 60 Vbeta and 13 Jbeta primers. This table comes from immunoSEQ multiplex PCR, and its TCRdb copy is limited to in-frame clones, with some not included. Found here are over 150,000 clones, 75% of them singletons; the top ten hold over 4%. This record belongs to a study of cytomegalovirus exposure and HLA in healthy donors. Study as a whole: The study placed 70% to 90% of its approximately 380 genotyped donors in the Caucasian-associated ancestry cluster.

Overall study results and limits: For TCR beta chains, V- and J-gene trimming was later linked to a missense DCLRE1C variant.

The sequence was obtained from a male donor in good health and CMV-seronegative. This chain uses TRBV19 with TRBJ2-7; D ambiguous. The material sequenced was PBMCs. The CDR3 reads CASSNQVPYEQYF. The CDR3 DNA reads TGTGCCAGTAGTAACCAGGTTCCCTACGAGCAGTACTTC.